This TCR beta chain came from a study of cytomegalovirus exposure and HLA in healthy donors. Notes on the study in general: Cytomegalovirus-associated status was assigned to roughly 160 TCR beta chains. First-cohort TCR clusters tended to co-occur in the roughly 130 validation repertoires, a later analysis found. Most TCR sequences showed up rarely, but some public TCRs showed up in many donors.

Note on this clone: What it binds is not known.

The V end was cut by 5 bases, the J end by 4 bases, with 16 bases between. The CDR3 covers 15 residues. The V gene's germline CDR1 is MNHNS and CDR2 SASEGT. Using immunoSEQ multiplex PCR, the repertoire was profiled, and TCRdb retains in-frame clones only, with some absent. The sample carries about 44,000 clones, approximately 93% recorded once. These donors were members of the roughly 120-subject validation cohort, a group separate from the approximately 670-subject first cohort. Sequenced material: PBMCs. The J gene is TRBJ2-3, the V gene TRBV6-1, with D unresolved. The sequence derives from a woman between 18 and 29 years old in good health and CMV-seronegative. The CDR3 sequence: CASSHGASVADTQYF. CDR3 in DNA: TGTGCCAGCAGTCACGGAGCGTCAGTGGCAGATACGCAGTATTTT.